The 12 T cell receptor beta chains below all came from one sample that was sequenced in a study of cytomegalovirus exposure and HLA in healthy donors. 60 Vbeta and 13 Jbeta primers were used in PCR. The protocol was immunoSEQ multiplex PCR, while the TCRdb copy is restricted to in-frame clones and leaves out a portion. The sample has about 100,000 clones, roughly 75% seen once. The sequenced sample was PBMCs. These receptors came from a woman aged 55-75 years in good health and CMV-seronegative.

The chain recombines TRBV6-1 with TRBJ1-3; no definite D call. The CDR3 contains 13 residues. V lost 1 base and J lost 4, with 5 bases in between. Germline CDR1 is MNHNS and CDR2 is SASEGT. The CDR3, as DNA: TGTGCCAGCAGTGAAGTCATCGGAAACACCATATATTTT. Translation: CASSEVIGNTIYF.

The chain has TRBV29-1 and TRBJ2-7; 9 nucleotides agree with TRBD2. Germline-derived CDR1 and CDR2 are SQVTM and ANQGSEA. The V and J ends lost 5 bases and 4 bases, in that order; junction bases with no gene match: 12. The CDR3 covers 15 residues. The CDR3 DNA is TGCAGCGTTCTTAGCAGCGGGGGGAGAGGATACGAGCAGTACTTC. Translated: CSVLSSGGRGYEQYF.

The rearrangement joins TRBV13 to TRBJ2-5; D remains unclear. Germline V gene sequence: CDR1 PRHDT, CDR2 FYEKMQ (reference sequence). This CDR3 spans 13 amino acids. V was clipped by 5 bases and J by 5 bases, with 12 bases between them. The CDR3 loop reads CASSGLRFETQYF. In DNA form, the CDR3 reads TGTGCCAGCAGCGGCTTGAGGTTCGAGACCCAGTACTTC.

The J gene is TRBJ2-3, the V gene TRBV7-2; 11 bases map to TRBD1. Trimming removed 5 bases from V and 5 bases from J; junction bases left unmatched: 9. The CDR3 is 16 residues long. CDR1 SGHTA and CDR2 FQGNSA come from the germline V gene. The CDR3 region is CASSPRSGTGGDTQYF. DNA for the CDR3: TGTGCCAGCAGCCCACGATCCGGGACAGGGGGAGATACGCAGTATTTT. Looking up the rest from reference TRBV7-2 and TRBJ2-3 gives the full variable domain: GAGVSQSPSNKVTEKGKDVELRCDPISGHTALYWYRQSLGQGLEFLIYFQGNSAPDKSGLPSDRFSAERTGGSVSTLTIQRTQQEDSAVYLCASSPRSGTGGDTQYFGPGTRLTVL.

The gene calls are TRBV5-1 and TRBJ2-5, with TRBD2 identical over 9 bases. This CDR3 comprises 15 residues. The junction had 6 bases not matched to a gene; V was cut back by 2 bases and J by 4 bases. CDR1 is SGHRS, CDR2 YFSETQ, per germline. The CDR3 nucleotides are TGCGCCAGCAGCTTCATAGCGGGAGAGGGAGAGACCCAGTACTTC. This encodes CASSFIAGEGETQYF.

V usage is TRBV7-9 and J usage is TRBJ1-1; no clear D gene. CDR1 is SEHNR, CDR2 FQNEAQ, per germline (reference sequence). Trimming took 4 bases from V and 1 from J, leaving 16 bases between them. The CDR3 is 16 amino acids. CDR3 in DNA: TGTGCCAGCAGCTGGTTACGTCCCCGGGGGAACACTGAAGCTTTCTTT. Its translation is CASSWLRPRGNTEAFF.

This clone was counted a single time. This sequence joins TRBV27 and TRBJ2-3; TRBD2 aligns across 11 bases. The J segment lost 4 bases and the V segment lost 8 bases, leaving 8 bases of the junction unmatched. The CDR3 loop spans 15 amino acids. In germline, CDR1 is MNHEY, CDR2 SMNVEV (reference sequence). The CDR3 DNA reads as TGTGCCAGCGTAGCGGGAGGGCCGGGGGCAGATACGCAGTATTTT. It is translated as CASVAGGPGADTQYF.

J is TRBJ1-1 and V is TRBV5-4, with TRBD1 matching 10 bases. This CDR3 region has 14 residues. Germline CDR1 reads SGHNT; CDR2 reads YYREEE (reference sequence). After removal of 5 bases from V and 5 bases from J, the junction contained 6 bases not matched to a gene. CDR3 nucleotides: TGTGCCAGCAGTTTGAGACAGGGGGCGACTGAAGCTTTCTTT. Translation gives CASSLRQGATEAFF. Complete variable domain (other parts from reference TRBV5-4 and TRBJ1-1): ETGVTQSPTHLIKTRGQQVTLRCSSQSGHNTVSWYQQALGQGPQFIFQYYREEENGRGNFPPRFSGLQFPNYSSELNVNALELDDSALYLCASSLRQGATEAFFGQGTRLTVV.

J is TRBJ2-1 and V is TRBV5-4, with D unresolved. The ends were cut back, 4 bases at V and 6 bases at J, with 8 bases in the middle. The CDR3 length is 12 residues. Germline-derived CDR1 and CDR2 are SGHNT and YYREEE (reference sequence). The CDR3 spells CASSQHANEQFF. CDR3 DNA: TGTGCCAGCAGCCAACATGCCAATGAGCAGTTCTTC. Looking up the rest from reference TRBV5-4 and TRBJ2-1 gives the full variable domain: ETGVTQSPTHLIKTRGQQVTLRCSSQSGHNTVSWYQQALGQGPQFIFQYYREEENGRGNFPPRFSGLQFPNYSSELNVNALELDDSALYLCASSQHANEQFFGPGTRLTVL.

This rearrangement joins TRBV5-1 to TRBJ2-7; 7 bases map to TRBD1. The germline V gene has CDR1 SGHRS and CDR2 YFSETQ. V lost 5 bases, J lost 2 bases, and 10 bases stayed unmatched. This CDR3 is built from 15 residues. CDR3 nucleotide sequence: TGCGCCAGCAGTTTAACTGGACAGGCCACCTACGAGCAGTACTTC. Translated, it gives CASSLTGQATYEQYF.

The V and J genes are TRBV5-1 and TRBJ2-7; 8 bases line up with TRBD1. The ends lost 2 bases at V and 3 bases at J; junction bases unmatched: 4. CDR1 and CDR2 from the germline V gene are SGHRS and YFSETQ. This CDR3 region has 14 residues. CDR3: CASSLTGTGYEQYF. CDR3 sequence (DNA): TGCGCCAGCAGCTTAACCGGGACAGGCTACGAGCAGTACTTC.

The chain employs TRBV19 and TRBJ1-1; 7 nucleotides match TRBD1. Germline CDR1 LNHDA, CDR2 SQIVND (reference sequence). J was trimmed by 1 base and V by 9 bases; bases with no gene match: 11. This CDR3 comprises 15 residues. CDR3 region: CASALTGLANTEAFF. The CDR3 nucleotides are TGTGCCAGCGCCCTGACAGGGTTGGCGAACACTGAAGCTTTCTTT.